A selection of T cell receptor beta chains follows, all from one sample in a study of CD8 T cell repertoires and HIV-1 epitope variants. Assay used: immunoSEQ multiplex PCR; TCRdb lists only in-frame clones, some missing. The table includes 4,800 or so clones, approximately 67% detected once. No antigen has been assigned to these receptors. The specimen sequenced was cultured CD8+ T cells derived from PBMCs. The receptors stem from a male donor with HIV. CDR3s include the opening cysteine and the closing phenylalanine or tryptophan.

V gene	J gene	CDR3 protein
TRBV28	TRBJ1-2	CASSSTAGTGGPNYGYTF
TRBV9	TRBJ1-4	CASSVGGGTNEKLFF
TRBV9	TRBJ2-3	CASSVGWAGGEGTDTQYF
TRBV28	TRBJ2-1	CASSPGLSYNEQFF
TRBV28	TRBJ1-2	CASSRQGQGAFGYGYTF
TRBV5-4	TRBJ2-7	CASSISGGVYEQYF
TRBV4-3	TRBJ1-2	CASSPLGGNGYTF
TRBV19	-	CASSPPSGGHLFNSYEQYF
TRBV19	TRBJ2-3	CASSIVGGPTDTQYF
TRBV30	TRBJ2-4	CAWSVLLTPGQRNIQYF
TRBV11-2	TRBJ2-2	CASSLLGTLTTGELFF
TRBV6-5	TRBJ1-1	CAPRSVSLGTEAFF
TRBV9	TRBJ2-5	CASSQWSGGPQETQYF
TRBV6-5	TRBJ2-7	CASSLTGSFTYEQYF
TRBV15	TRBJ2-2	CATSRDRGTGRTGELFF
TRBV19	TRBJ2-7	CASSISLDPSYEQYF
TRBV4-1	TRBJ2-5	CASSQEGLVETQYF
TRBV28	TRBJ2-1	CASRRGDEQFF
TRBV5-1	TRBJ2-7	CASSLGGQVGATYEQYF
TRBV9	TRBJ2-2	CASSPPTGNTGELFF
TRBV13	TRBJ2-1	CASSLGTGDYNEQFF
TRBV29-1	TRBJ2-7	CSVRLAGGAGDQYF
TRBV18	TRBJ2-1	CASSPRIAGYEQFF
TRBV6-5	TRBJ2-7	CASRLGREGYYEQYF
TRBV19	TRBJ1-1	CASSTLGGTEAFF
TRBV7-6	TRBJ1-1	CASSSMDKNTEAFF
TRBV7-2	TRBJ2-7	CASSLGTLSSYEQYF
TRBV6-1	TRBJ2-7	CASRQGASSYEQYF
TRBV5-1	TRBJ1-1	CASTGNGEAFF
TRBV2	TRBJ2-7	CASSDDTYEQYF
TRBV5-4	TRBJ2-2	CASSLDRNTGELFF
TRBV7-8	TRBJ2-1	CASSLTQGPSDEQFF
TRBV28	TRBJ2-1	CASSLGLNEQFF
TRBV13	TRBJ1-2	CASSQDPPDLDYGYTF
TRBV7-2	TRBJ1-5	CASSMGGQGGQPQHF
TRBV5-4	TRBJ2-6	CASSPGDAHSGANVLTF
TRBV28	TRBJ2-7	CASSLAERTDSYEQYF
TRBV19	TRBJ2-7	CASSMTSGGAYEQYF
TRBV19	TRBJ1-1	CASSISGFLGTEAFF
TRBV15	TRBJ1-1	CATSETPLDTEAFF
TRBV7-7	TRBJ1-2	CASSQDPPDLDYGYTF
TRBV28	TRBJ2-1	CASSFPQTYNEQFF
TRBV6-5	TRBJ2-1	CASSYSHNEQFF
TRBV28	TRBJ2-5	CASSFGPRGTQYF
TRBV28	TRBJ2-3	CASSLGTSNTDTQYF